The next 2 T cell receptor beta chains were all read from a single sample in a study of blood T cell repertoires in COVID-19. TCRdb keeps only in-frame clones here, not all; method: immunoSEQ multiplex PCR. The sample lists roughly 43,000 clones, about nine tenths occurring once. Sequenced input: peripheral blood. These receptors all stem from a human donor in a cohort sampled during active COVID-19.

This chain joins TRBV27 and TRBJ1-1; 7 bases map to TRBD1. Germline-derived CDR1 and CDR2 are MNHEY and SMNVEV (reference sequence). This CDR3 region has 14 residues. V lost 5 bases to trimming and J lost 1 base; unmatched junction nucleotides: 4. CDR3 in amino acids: CASSRNRGNTEAFF. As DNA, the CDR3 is TGTGCCAGCAGTCGAAACAGGGGGAACACTGAAGCTTTCTTT.

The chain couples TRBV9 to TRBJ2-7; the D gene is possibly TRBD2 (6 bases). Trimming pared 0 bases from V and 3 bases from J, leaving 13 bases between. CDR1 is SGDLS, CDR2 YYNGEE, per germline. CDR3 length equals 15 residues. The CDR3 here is CASSVGGDSNYEQYF. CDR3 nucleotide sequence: TGTGCCAGCAGCGTAGGAGGGGACTCCAACTACGAGCAGTACTTC.